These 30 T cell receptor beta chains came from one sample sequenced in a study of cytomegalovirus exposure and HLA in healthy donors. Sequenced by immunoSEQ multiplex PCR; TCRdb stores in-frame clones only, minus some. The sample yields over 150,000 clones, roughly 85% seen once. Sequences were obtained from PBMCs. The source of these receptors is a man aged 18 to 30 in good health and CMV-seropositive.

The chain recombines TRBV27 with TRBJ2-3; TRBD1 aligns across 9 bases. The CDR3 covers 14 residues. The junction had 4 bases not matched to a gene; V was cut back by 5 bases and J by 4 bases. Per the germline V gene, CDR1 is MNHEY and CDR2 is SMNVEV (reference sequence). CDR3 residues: CASSPWTGADTQYF. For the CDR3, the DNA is TGTGCCAGCAGTCCCTGGACAGGGGCAGATACGCAGTATTTT.

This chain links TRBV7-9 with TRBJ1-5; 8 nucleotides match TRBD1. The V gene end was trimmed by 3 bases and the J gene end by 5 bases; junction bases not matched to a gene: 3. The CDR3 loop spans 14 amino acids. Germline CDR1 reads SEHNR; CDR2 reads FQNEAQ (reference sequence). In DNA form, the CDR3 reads TGTGCCAGCAGCTTGGGACAGGATCATCAGCCCCAGCATTTT. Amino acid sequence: CASSLGQDHQPQHF. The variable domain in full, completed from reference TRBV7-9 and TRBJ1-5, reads DTGVSQNPRHKITKRGQNVTFRCDPISEHNRLYWYRQTLGQGPEFLTYFQNEAQLEKSRLLSDRFSAERPKGSFSTLEIQRTEQGDSAMYLCASSLGQDHQPQHFGDGTRLSIL.

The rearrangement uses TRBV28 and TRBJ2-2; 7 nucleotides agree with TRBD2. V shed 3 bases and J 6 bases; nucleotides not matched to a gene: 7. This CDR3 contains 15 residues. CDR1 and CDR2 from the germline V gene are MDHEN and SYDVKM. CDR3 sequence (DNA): TGTGCCAGCAGTTTTACAGCGGGACGGGCCGGGGAGCTGTTTTTT. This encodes CASSFTAGRAGELFF. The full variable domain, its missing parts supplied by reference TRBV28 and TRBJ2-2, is DVKVTQSSRYLVKRTGEKVFLECVQDMDHENMFWYRQDPGLGLRLIYFSYDVKMKEKGDIPEGYSVSREKKERFSLILESASTNQTSMYLCASSFTAGRAGELFFGEGSRLTVL.

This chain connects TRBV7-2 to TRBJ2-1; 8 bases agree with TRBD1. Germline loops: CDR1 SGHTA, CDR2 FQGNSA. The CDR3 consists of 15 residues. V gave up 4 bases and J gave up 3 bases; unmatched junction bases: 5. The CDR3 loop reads CASSSDRGVYNEQFF. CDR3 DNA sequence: TGTGCCAGCAGCTCCGACAGGGGCGTCTACAATGAGCAGTTCTTC.

The CDR3 loop reads CASRSGGASGHYEQYF. As DNA, the CDR3 is TGTGCCAGCAGATCCGGGGGGGCTAGCGGGCACTACGAGCAGTACTTC. V gene TRBV7-2 combines with J gene TRBJ2-7, with TRBD2 matching over 8 bases. With 6 bases clipped from V and 3 bases from J, the junction kept 13 bases outside the gene matches. The germline CDR1 and CDR2 sequences are SGHTA and FQGNSA. There are 16 residues in the CDR3.

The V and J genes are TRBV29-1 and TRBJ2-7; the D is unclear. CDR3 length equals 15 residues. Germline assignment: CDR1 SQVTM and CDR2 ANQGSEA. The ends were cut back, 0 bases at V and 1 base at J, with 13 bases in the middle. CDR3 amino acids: CSVEDSHRQSYEQYF. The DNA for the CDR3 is TGCAGCGTTGAAGATTCCCATCGTCAGTCCTACGAGCAGTACTTC.

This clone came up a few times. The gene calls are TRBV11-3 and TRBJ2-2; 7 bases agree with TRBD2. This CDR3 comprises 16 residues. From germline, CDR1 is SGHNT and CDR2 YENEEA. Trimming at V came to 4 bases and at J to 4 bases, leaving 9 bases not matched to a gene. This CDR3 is CASSSGLGSSTGELFF. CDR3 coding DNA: TGTGCCAGCAGCTCAGGACTAGGTAGCTCCACCGGGGAGCTGTTTTTT.

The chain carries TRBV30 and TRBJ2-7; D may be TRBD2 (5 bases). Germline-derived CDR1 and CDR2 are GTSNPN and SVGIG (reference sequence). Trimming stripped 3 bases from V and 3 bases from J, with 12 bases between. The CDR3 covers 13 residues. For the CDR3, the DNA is TGTGCCTGGAGCGAGGGTGGGTACTACGAGCAGTACTTC. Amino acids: CAWSEGGYYEQYF.

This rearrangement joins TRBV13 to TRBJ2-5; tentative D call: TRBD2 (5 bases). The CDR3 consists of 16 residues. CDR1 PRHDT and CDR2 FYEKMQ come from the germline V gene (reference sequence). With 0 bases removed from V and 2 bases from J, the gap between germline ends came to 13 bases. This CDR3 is CASSLGLGGLQETQYF. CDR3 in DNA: TGTGCCAGCAGCTTAGGACTAGGCGGCCTTCAAGAGACCCAGTACTTC.

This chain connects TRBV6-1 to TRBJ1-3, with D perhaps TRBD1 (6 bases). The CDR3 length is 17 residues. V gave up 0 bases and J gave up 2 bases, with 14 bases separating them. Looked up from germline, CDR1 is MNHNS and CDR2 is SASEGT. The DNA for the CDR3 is TGTGCCAGCAGTGAAGCGGACCAACAGGGCCCTGGAAACACCATATATTTT. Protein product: CASSEADQQGPGNTIYF.

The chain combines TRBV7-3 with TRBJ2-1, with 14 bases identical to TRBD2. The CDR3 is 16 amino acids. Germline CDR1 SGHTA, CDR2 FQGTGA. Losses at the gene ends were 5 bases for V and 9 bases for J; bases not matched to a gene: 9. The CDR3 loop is CASSPTGLAGDGEQFF. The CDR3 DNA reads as TGTGCCAGCAGCCCCACGGGACTAGCGGGAGATGGTGAGCAGTTCTTC.

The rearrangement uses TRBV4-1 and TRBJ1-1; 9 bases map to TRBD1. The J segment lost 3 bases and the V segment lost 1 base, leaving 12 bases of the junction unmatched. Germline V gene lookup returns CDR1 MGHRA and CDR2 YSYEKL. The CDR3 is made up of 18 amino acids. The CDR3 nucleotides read TGCGCCAGCAGCCAAGTCGGGACAGGGAGCGTGAAGGACACTGAAGCTTTCTTT. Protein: CASSQVGTGSVKDTEAFF.

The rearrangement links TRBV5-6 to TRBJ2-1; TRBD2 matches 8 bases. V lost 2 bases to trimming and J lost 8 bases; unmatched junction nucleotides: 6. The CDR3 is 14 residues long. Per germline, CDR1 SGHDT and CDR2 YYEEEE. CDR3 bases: TGTGCCAGCAGCTTCGTAGCGGGATGGGATGAGCAGTTCTTC. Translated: CASSFVAGWDEQFF.

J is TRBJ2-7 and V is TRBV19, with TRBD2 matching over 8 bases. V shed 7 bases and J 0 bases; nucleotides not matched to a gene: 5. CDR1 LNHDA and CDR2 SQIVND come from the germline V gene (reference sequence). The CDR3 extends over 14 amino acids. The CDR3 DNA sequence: TGTGCCAGTAAGGCGGGGGGCAACTCCTACGAGCAGTACTTC. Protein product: CASKAGGNSYEQYF.

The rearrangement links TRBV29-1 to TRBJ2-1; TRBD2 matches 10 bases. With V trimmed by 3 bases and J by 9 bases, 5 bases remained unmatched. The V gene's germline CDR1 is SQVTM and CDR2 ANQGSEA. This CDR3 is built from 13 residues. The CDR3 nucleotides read TGCAGCGTTGATTCACTAGCGGGACCTGAGCAGTTCTTC. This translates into CSVDSLAGPEQFF.

The CDR3, as DNA: TGCGCCAGCAGCCTAAGCGTAGAAGAGACCCAGTACTTC. As protein: CASSLSVEETQYF. The genes are TRBV5-1 and TRBJ2-5; D gene unclear. Germline V CDR1 and CDR2: SGHRS, YFSETQ. V lost 4 bases to trimming and J lost 3 bases, with 10 bases between them. The CDR3 contains 13 residues.

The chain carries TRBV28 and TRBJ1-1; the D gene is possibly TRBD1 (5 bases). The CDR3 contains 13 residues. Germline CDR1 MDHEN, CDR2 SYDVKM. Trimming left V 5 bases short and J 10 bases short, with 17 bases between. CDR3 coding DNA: TGTGCCAGCAGTCCCAACGGGGGGATGGGAGCTTTCTTT. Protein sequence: CASSPNGGMGAFF.

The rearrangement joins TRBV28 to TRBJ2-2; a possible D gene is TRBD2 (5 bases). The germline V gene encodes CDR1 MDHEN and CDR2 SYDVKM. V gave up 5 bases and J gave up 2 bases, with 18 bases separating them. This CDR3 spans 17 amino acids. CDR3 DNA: TGTGCCAGCAGTCGAAAAAAGGACTGGATTAACACCGGGGAGCTGTTTTTT. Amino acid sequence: CASSRKKDWINTGELFF.

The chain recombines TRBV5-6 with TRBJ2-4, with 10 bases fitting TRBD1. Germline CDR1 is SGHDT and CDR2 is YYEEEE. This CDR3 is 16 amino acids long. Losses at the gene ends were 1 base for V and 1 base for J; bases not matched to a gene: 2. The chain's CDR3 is CASSLWGQGAKNIQYF. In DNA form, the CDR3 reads TGTGCCAGCAGCTTGTGGGGACAGGGGGCCAAAAACATTCAGTACTTC.

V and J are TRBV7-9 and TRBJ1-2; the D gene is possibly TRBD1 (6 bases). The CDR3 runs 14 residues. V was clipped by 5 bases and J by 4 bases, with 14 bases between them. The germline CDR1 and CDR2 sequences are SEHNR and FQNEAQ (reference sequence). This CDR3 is CASSEEGTFYGYTF. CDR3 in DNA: TGTGCCAGCAGCGAAGAGGGGACATTCTATGGCTACACCTTC.

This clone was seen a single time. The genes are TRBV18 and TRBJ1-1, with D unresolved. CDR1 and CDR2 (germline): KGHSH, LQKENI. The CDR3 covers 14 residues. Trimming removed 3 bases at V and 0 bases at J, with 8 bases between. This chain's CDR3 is CASSPARLNTEAFF. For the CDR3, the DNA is TGTGCCAGCTCACCGGCCCGCCTGAACACTGAAGCTTTCTTT.

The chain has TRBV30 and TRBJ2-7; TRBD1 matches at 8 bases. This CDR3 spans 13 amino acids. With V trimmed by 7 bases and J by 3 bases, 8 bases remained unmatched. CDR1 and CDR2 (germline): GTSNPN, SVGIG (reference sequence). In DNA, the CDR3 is TGTGCCTTCCGGACAGGGAGGAACTACGAGCAGTACTTC. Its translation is CAFRTGRNYEQYF.

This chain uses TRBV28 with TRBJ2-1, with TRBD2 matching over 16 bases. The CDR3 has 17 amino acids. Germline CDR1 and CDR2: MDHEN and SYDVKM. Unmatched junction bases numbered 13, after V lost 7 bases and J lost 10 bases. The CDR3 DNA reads TGTGCCAGCAACCCCAGCCCAGGGACTAGCGGGAGGGGGGAGCAGTTCTTC. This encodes CASNPSPGTSGRGEQFF.

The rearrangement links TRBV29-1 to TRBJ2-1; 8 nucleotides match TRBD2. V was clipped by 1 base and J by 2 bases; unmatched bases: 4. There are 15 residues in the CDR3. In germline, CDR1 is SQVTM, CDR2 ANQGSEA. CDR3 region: CSVEAGGLTYNEQFF. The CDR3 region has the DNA TGCAGCGTTGAAGCGGGGGGGCTGACCTACAATGAGCAGTTCTTC.

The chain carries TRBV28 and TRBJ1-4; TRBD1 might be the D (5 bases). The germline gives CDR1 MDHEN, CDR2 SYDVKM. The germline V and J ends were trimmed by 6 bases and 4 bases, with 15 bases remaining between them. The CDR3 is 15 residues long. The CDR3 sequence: CASSPGGRGNEKLFF. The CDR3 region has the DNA TGTGCCAGCAGCCCGGGAGGAAGGGGTAATGAAAAACTGTTTTTT.

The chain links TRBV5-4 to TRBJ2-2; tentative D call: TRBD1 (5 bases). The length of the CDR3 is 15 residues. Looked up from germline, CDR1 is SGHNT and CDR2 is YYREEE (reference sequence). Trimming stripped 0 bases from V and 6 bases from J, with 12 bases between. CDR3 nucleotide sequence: TGTGCCAGCAGCTTGGCCTCACAGGCCCCCGGGGAGCTGTTTTTT. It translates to CASSLASQAPGELFF.

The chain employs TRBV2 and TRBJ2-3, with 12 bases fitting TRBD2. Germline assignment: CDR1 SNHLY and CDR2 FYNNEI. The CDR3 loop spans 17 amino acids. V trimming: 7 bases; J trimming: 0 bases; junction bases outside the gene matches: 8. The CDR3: CASIGLAGFSSTDTQYF. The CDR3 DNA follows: TGTGCCAGCATCGGACTAGCGGGGTTCTCTAGCACAGATACGCAGTATTTT.

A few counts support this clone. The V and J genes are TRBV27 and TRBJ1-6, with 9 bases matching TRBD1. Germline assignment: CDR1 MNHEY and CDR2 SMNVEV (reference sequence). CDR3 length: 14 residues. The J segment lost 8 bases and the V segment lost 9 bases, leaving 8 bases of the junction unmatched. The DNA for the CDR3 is TGTGCCAGTCGTTCGGGACAGGGACATTCACCCCTCCACTTT. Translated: CASRSGQGHSPLHF.

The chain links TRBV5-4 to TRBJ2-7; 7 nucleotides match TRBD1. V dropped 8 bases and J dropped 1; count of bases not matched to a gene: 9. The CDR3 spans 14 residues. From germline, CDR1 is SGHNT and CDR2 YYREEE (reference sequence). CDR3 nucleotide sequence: TGTGCCAGTGCTGGGGGACAGTCTTCCTACGAGCAGTACTTC. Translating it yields CASAGGQSSYEQYF.

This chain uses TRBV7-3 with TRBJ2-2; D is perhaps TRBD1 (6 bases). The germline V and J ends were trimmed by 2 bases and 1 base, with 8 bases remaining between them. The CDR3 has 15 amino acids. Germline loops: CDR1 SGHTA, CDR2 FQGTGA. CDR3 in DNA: TGTGCCAGCAGCTTACAGACAGGGAACACCGGGGAGCTGTTTTTT. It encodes CASSLQTGNTGELFF.